These T cell receptor beta chains were read from a single sample in a study of T cells in Graves' hyperthyroidism and ophthalmopathy. TCRdb analysed the multiplex PCR reads with MiXCR anew, one entry per CDR3 protein. The sample comprises about 620,000 distinct CDR3 sequences, around 15% of which are singletons, and around 4% rests with the top ten. Sequencing used blood. The receptors shown here come from a woman in her twenties or thirties with Graves' hyperthyroidism. Each CDR3 is given with its conserved first and last residue. Fields, in order: J gene, V gene, CDR3 length, clone size, CDR3 protein. Size tells how often a clone was seen (once, few, many) or the class of an expanded clone, and some rows leave it out.

TRBJ2-1	TRBV5-1	16	NA	CASSLGGAFRYHEQFF
TRBJ2-7	TRBV28	15	many	CASSSRSDPPYEQYF
TRBJ2-7	TRBV14	14	NA	CASSQDTQRDEQYF
TRBJ1-1	TRBV5-1	14	few	CASSFGGFNTEAFF
TRBJ2-5	TRBV12-3/TRBV12-4	13	NA	CASSLYSMETQYF
TRBJ2-1	TRBV11-2	17	few	CASSLVFRGSSYNEQFF
TRBJ2-5	TRBV11-2	15	many	CASSLAGETQETQYF
TRBJ1-2	TRBV30	13	many	CAWALQDYYGYTF
TRBJ1-2	TRBV5-6	14	many	CASSLAGRGYGYTF
TRBJ2-1	TRBV28	12	many	CASSYLNAEQFF
TRBJ2-1	TRBV29-1	15	few	CSVEVAGDVYNEQFF
TRBJ2-5	TRBV12-3/TRBV12-4	16	many	CASSLDPGGLGETQYF
TRBJ2-1	TRBV20-1	14	many	CSATLVAGIHEQFF
TRBJ2-5	TRBV28	13	many	CASSERGQETQYF
TRBJ1-1	TRBV5-6	15	few	CASSLYGQVNTEAFF
TRBJ2-3	TRBV2	18	many	CASSGQVADSVFTDTQYF
TRBJ2-7	TRBV7-6	15	few	CASSLDRHSTYEQYF
TRBJ1-1	TRBV29-1	11	many	CSVADRSEAFF